The sequence of this TCR beta chain was determined in a study of cytomegalovirus exposure and HLA in healthy donors. This CDR3 has 13 residues. The germline V gene has CDR1 MGHRA and CDR2 YSYEKL. V lost 1 base, J lost 7 bases, and 7 bases lay in between. The PCR contained 60 Vbeta and 13 Jbeta primers. Data came from immunoSEQ multiplex PCR; TCRdb stores just in-frame clones and leaves some out. The repertoire holds 160,000 or so clones, with 60% to 85% as singletons. On this clone: The target antigen is unknown.

Whole-study results and caveats: Indistinguishable V segments such as TRBV6-2 and TRBV6-3 were excluded. 16,951 TCR beta sequences were associated with HLA alleles at 0.05 false discovery rate in a later analysis.

The chain links TRBV4-1 to TRBJ2-2; a weak D match, TRBD2 (5 bases). Sequenced sample: PBMCs. This TCR was sampled from a man under 40 in good health and CMV-seropositive. Here the CDR3 reads CASSQVEGGELFF. CDR3 nucleotides: TGCGCCAGCAGCCAAGTTGAGGGCGGGGAGCTGTTTTTT.